This T cell receptor (beta chain) was retrieved from a study of identical twins. Overall study results and limits: Models underestimated TCR alpha sharing (out-of-frame) in monozygotic twins. Zero-insertion findings could be partly confounded by invariant cells (MAIT and iNKT cells). Sharing of beta out-of-frame sequences by twins showed a weaker excess.

Germline CDR1 reads MDHEN; CDR2 reads SYDVKM. The V end was cut by 3 bases, the J end by 0 bases, with 14 bases between. The CDR3 loop spans 16 amino acids. TCRdb called the 5' RACE reads again in MiXCR, with one record for every CDR3 protein. The sample shows hundreds of thousands of distinct CDR3 sequences, about 7.3% of them seen only once. This clonotype has just a few counts. Antigen: not known. Another study also made use of these data, one on yellow fever vaccine responses in identical twins. Per that paper: Reportedly, the T cell response mounted by twins to vaccine seemed partly convergent, partly personalized.

This receptor was taken from a woman younger than 35 in good health. The V and J genes are TRBV28 and TRBJ1-1; D may be TRBD1 (5 bases). The sample consisted of memory (CD45RO+) T cells sorted from blood. This chain's CDR3 is CASSFIGSRVNTEAFF. The CDR3 DNA follows: TGTGCCAGCAGTTTTATTGGGTCCAGGGTGAACACTGAAGCTTTCTTT.